This T cell receptor beta chain originates from a study of blood T cell repertoires in COVID-19. Turning to the study itself: The cDNA or gDNA used as material had been derived from T cells, B-cell-depleted T cells, or PBMCs.

Original data processing: Researchers report that nucleated cell counts were estimated from reference gene primer amplification. TCRdb keeps only in-frame clones here, not all; method: immunoSEQ multiplex PCR. V and J calls plus clone size are reproduced from that table; the DNA served to infer D and trimming. The data show more than 95,000 clones, nearly 90% seen once. The junction had 7 bases not matched to a gene; V was cut back by 4 bases and J by 4 bases. This CDR3 has 16 amino acids. Germline V lookup: CDR1 SGHAT, CDR2 FQNNGV. This clonotype originated in a man in his fifties in a cohort sampled during active COVID-19. V is TRBV11-2 and J is TRBJ2-2, with TRBD1 identical over 9 bases. Sequences were obtained from peripheral blood. The CDR3: CASSSGQGGVTGELFF. In DNA form, the CDR3 reads TGTGCCAGCAGCTCGGGACAGGGAGGCGTCACCGGGGAGCTGTTTTTT.